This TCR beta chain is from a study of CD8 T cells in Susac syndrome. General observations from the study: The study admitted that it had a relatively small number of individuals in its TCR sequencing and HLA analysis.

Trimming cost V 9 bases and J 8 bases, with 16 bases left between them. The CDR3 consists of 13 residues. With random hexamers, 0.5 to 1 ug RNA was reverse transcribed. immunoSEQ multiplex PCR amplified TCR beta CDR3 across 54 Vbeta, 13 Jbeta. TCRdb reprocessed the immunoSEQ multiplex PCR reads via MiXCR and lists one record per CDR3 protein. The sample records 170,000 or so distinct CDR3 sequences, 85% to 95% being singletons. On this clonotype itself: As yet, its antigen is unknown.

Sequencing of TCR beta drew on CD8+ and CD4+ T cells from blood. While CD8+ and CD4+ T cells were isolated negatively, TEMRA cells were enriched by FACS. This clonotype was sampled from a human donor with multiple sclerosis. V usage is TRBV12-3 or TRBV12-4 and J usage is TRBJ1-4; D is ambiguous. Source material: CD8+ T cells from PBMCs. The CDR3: CASQRAHEEKLFF. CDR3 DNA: TGTGCCAGTCAACGGGCCCATGAGGAAAAACTGTTTTTT.